This T cell receptor (beta chain) was captured in a study of vaccination effects on CD4 cells after COVID-19 (dated 2022 in TCRdb). About the full investigation: Each participant received two doses of an mRNA SARS-CoV-2 vaccine, either BNT162b2 or mRNA-1273. SARS-CoV-2 spike-specific CD4+ TCR repertoires were compared before and after mRNA vaccination in COVID-19 convalescent patients and in infection-naive vaccine recipients. A total of 10 COVID-19 convalescent patients and a few SARS-CoV-2-naive healthy vaccine recipients were included in the full study. Cultures from other donors in the study were sequenced with the Oncomine TCR Beta short-read assay on an Illumina iSeq 100.

CDR1 and CDR2 were assigned from the germline V gene as MDHEN and SYDVKM. The junction shows trimming of 7 bases on V and 3 bases on J, plus 9 bases between the germline ends. From cysteine to phenylalanine, the CDR3 is 13 amino acids long. The DNA shown is the 39-base CDR3, in frame from base 1. Library creation used the immunoSEQ multiplex PCR assay. DNA from the CD4+ T cells that had been cultured and isolated underwent TCR beta CDR3 sequencing. For the original study's pipeline: Non-productive TCR sequences were removed and reads were trimmed to the CDR3 region, keeping CDR3s of at least 7 amino acids. The MANAFEST web app was used to pick out antigen-specific clonotypes by comparing their expansion in peptide wells with that in reference cultures. Positive clones required FDR<0.05 expansion versus reference and all other wells, odds ratio above 5, and frequency above 0.1% in two replicate wells. A clonotype was called cross-reactive if it was significantly expanded both in SARS-CoV-2 spike wells and in at least one common cold coronavirus spike condition. CDR3 similarity was assessed by Levenshtein distance with the stringdist R package, and unrooted trees were built with ape in R 3.6.1. Held by TCRdb, this immuneACCESS table contains in-frame sequences only and omits some clones. Under half of the omission traces to an unresolved V gene where checked; the cause of the rest is unknown. That table gives V, J and clone size, and the DNA gave D and trimming. In all, the sample holds about 73,000 clones, and 65% to 75% of those were seen once. Less than 3% of the sample is taken by the ten largest.

In the ViraFEST assay, PBMC were stimulated with viral peptide pools, and TCR sequencing was then used to find antigen-specific CD4+ T cell clonotypes based on their expansion. After less than 13 days of culture, CD4+ T cells were isolated with the EasySep CD4+ T cell isolation kit. None of the healthy vaccine recipients had a prior SARS-CoV-2 infection, which was confirmed by nucleocapsid antibody tests that came back negative both before and after vaccination. About 2.1 million PBMC per well were cultured in IMDM with about 5.1% human AB serum, 9 to 10 IU/ml IL-2 and gentamicin, plus 10 ug/ml peptides. On days 3 and 7, half of the culture medium was replaced with fresh IL-2-containing medium. Unless noted otherwise, every peptide stimulation condition was cultured in triplicate wells. PBMC were separated from whole blood using Ficoll-Paque Plus gradient centrifugation and were then either cryopreserved at -140C or used fresh. The overlapping peptide pools covered the spike proteins of SARS-CoV-2 as well as those of the common cold coronaviruses HCoV-NL63, HCoV-OC43 and HCoV-229E. Genomic DNA was extracted from cultured CD4+ T cells with the QIAamp micro DNA kit.

The research as a whole found: In healthy vaccine recipients, vaccine-induced clones were almost all SARS-CoV-2 mono-reactive, with only 1 of 255 being cross-reactive with common cold coronaviruses. Marked clonal contraction was observed in both infection-induced and vaccine-induced clones at late post-vaccination timepoints, consistent with waning T cell responses. The study was limited by a small number of convalescent patients, and early post-infection timepoints were lacking.

In the case of this clone: Its antigen is currently not known. There are no base qualities to consult, and no much larger clone falls within one base.

The sample consisted of CD4+ T cells from PBMCs cultured with HCoV-NL63 spike peptides, taken before COVID-19 vaccination. The sample's cell subset or site label, in plain terms: HCoV-NL63 spike overlapping peptide pool stimulation. The V gene is TRBV28 and the J gene is TRBJ1-4; the D gene is possibly TRBD1, with 5 bases matching. The sequence came from a human donor who received a COVID-19 vaccine. The base sequence is TGTGCCAGCAAAACAGGAGCTAATGAAAAACTGTTTTTT. It translates as CASKTGANEKLFF.